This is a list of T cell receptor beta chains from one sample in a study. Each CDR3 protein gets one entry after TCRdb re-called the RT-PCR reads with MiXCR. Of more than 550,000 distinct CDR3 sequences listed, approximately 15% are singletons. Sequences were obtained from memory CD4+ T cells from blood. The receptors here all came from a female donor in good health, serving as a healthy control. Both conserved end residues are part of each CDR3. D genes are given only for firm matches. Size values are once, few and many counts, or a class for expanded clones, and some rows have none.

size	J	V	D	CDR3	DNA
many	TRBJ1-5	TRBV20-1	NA	CSAHLAGRQPQHF	TGCAGTGCTCACCTTGCGGGTCGACAGCCCCAGCATTTT
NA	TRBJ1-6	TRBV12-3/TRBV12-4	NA	CASSFGDSPLQF	TGTGCCAGCAGTTTTGGCGATTCACCCCTCCAATTT
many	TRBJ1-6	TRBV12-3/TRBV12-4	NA	CASSLDINSPLHF	TGTGCCAGCAGTTTGGACATTAATTCACCCCTCCACTTT
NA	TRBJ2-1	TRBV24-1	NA	CATSDPQGISYNEQFF	TGTGCCACCAGTGACCCCCAGGGGATCTCCTACAATGAGCAGTTCTTC
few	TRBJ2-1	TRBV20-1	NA	CSARGPHPNEQFF	TGCAGTGCTAGAGGCCCACACCCGAATGAGCAGTTCTTC
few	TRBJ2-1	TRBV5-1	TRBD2	CASSREAAGGPVEQFF	TGCGCCAGCAGCCGAGAGGCAGCGGGGGGGCCGGTTGAGCAGTTCTTC
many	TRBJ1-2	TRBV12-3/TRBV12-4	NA	CASSLGRDGYTF	TGTGCCAGCAGTCTGGGGCGAGATGGCTACACCTTC
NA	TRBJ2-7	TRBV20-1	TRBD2	CSAGGLAGGREQYF	TGCAGTGCTGGAGGACTAGCGGGAGGACGCGAGCAGTACTTC
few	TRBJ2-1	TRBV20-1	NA	CSPDPRRDNEQFF	TGCAGTCCGGACCCAAGGCGGGACAATGAGCAGTTCTTC
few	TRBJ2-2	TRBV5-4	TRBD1	CASSPRDRVVTGELFF	TGTGCCAGCAGCCCAAGAGACAGGGTAGTCACCGGGGAGCTGTTTTTT
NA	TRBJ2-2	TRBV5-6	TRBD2	CASSSESGRTGELFF	TGTGCCAGCAGCTCCGAGTCCGGGAGGACCGGGGAGCTGTTTTTT
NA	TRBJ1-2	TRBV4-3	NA	CASSHLVGQSVGDGYTF	TGCGCCAGCAGCCACCTGGTGGGGCAAAGTGTAGGTGATGGCTACACCTTC
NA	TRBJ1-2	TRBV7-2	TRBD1	CASSLVGTANYGYTF	TGTGCCAGCAGCTTAGTTGGGACAGCTAACTATGGCTACACCTTC
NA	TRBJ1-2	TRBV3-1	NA	CASSDQAGKGGYTF	TGTGCCAGCAGCGATCAGGCGGGGAAAGGCGGCTACACCTTC
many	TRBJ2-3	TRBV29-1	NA	CSVLTMSTDTQYF	TGCAGCGTTTTGACCATGTCGACAGATACGCAGTATTTT
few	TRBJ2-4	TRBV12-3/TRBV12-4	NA	CASSLRGRGLLIAKNIQYF	TGTGCCAGCAGTCTGAGGGGTCGGGGCCTCCTGATAGCCAAAAACATTCAGTACTTC
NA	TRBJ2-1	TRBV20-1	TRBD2	CSAKFSGGASDSYNEQFF	TGCAGTGCTAAATTTAGCGGGGGGGCCTCGGACTCCTACAATGAGCAGTTCTTC
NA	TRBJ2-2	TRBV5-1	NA	CASSGTTDTGELFF	TGCGCCAGCAGCGGCACGACGGATACCGGGGAGCTGTTTTTT
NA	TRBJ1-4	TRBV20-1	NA	CSARDRLGGVSEKLFF	TGCAGTGCTAGAGATCGGTTGGGGGGCGTCAGTGAAAAACTGTTTTTT
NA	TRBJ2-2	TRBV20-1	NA	CSARDPGRGSLSGELFF	TGCAGTGCTAGAGATCCAGGCAGGGGAAGTTTGAGCGGGGAGCTGTTTTTT
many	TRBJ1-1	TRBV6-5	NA	CASSYSRGQNTEAFF	TGTGCCAGCAGTTACTCGCGGGGGCAGAACACTGAAGCTTTCTTT
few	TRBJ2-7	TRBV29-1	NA	CSVALYGGKYEQYF	TGCAGCGTTGCCCTCTACGGGGGAAAGTACGAGCAGTACTTC
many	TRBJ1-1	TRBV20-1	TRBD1	CSAKGQPNTEAFF	TGCAGTGCCAAGGGACAGCCGAACACTGAAGCTTTCTTT
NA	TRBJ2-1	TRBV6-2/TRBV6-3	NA	CASSYSINEQFF	TGTGCCAGCAGTTACTCGATTAATGAGCAGTTCTTC
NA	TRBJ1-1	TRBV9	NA	CASSVGSQGKEAEAFF	TGTGCCAGCAGCGTAGGAAGTCAGGGTAAGGAGGCTGAAGCTTTCTTT
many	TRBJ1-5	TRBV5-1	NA	CASSLISNQPQHF	TGCGCCAGCAGCTTGATTAGCAATCAGCCCCAGCATTTT
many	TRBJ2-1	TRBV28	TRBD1	CASSPTGFNEQFF	TGTGCCAGCAGTCCGACAGGGTTCAATGAGCAGTTCTTC
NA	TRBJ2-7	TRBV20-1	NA	CSASRSVTHEQYF	TGCAGTGCTAGTAGGTCCGTTACCCACGAGCAGTACTTC
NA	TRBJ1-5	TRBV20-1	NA	CSAKGGSSNQPQHF	TGCAGTGCCAAGGGAGGGTCGAGCAATCAGCCCCAGCATTTT
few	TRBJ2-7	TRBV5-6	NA	CASSLGGASAWEYF	TGTGCCAGCAGCTTGGGGGGGGCCTCGGCTTGGGAGTACTTC
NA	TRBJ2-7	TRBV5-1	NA	CASSLAGTAGQYF	TGCGCCAGCAGCTTGGCCGGGACAGCGGGGCAGTACTTC
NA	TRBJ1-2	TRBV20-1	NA	CSARDPPGRDRYGYTF	TGCAGTGCTAGAGATCCCCCAGGACGGGATCGCTATGGCTACACCTTC
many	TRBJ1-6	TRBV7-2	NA	CASSWDRALGSPLHF	TGTGCCAGCAGCTGGGACCGAGCTCTGGGGTCACCCCTCCACTTT
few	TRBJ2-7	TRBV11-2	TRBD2	CASSLDWTSEAEQYF	TGTGCCAGCAGCTTAGACTGGACTAGCGAGGCAGAGCAGTACTTC
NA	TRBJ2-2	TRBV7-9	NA	CASSVYPGELFF	TGTGCCAGCAGCGTCTATCCCGGGGAGCTGTTTTTT
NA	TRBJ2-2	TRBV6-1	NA	CASYLAETNTGELFF	TGTGCCAGTTACTTAGCGGAGACGAACACCGGGGAGCTGTTTTTT
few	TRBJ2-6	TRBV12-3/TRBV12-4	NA	CASSYFEGAGTGANVLTF	TGTGCCAGCAGTTATTTCGAGGGGGCGGGAACTGGGGCCAACGTCCTGACTTTC